This entry lists 10 T cell receptor beta chains sequenced from one sample in a study of CXCR3-negative and CXCR3-positive naive CD8 T cells. Libraries of TRB cDNA were made by 5' RACE and carried UMIs. TCRdb re-called the 5' RACE reads; one entry per CDR3 protein, DNA not given. In all, the sample yields around 26,000 distinct CDR3 sequences. Sequencing used naive CXCR3- CD8+ T cells from blood. Subset: CD45RO-CCR7+CD27+CD95- naive CD8+ T cells lacking CXCR3 (TNR3-). The receptors shown here come from a human donor in good health. Some clones in this sample may be carry-over from other donors' samples.

The chain is built from TRBV29-1 and TRBJ2-3. This CDR3 region has 13 residues. Germline V gene data show CDR1 as SQVTM and CDR2 as ANQGSEA. CDR3 loop: CSVDPAFSDTQYF.

The gene calls are TRBV5-5 and TRBJ2-1; without DNA, the TCRdb call of TRBD1 cannot be checked. CDR1 and CDR2 from the germline V gene are SGHKS and YYEKEE (reference sequence). The CDR3 runs to 15 residues. The CDR3 spells CASSLGTGKYNEQFF. Using reference TRBV5-5 and TRBJ2-1 for the parts outside the CDR3, the full variable domain is DAGVTQSPTHLIKTRGQQVTLRCSPISGHKSVSWYQQVLGQGPQFIFQYYEKEERGRGNFPDRFSARQFPNYSSELNVNALLLGDSALYLCASSLGTGKYNEQFFGPGTRLTVL.

The chain has TRBV29-1 and TRBJ1-1; TCRdb's D call, TRBD1, is unchecked because there is no DNA. This CDR3 is 11 amino acids long. Germline CDR1 is SQVTM and CDR2 is ANQGSEA. The CDR3 is CSVLYRARAFF.

The chain combines TRBV6-2 or TRBV6-3 with TRBJ2-2; with no DNA, the TCRdb D assignment of TRBD2 cannot be verified. The CDR3 is 15 amino acids. CDR1 MNHEY and CDR2 SVGEGT come from the germline V gene. The CDR3 is CASSYLASAVGELFF.

The gene calls are TRBV12-3 or TRBV12-4 and TRBJ2-1; TCRdb's assignment of TRBD1 cannot be checked, as there is no DNA. The CDR3 runs to 17 residues. CDR3 protein: CATHRATASRSYNEQFF.

This chain joins TRBV14 and TRBJ1-5. CDR1 and CDR2 from the germline V gene are SGHDN and FVKESK. This CDR3 has 12 residues. The CDR3 sequence: CASSLWNQPQHF. Complete variable domain (other parts from reference TRBV14 and TRBJ1-5): EAGVTQFPSHSVIEKGQTVTLRCDPISGHDNLYWYRRVMGKEIKFLLHFVKESKQDESGMPNNRFLAERTGGTYSTLKVQPAELEDSGVYFCASSLWNQPQHFGDGTRLSIL.

This rearrangement joins TRBV7-3 to TRBJ2-1; there is no DNA to check the TCRdb D call of TRBD2. The CDR3 has 18 amino acids. Germline CDR1 SGHTA, CDR2 FQGTGA. This CDR3 is CASSPGTSGGVTYNEQFF.

The chain has TRBV28 and TRBJ1-1; as DNA is missing, the TRBD1 call by TCRdb cannot be tested. From germline, CDR1 is MDHEN and CDR2 SYDVKM. The CDR3 extends over 15 amino acids. The CDR3 protein is CASSLTGVGNTEAFF.

The V gene is TRBV20-1, the J gene TRBJ2-7. The CDR3 has 11 residues. CDR1 and CDR2 from the germline V gene are DFQATT and SNEGSKA (reference sequence). The CDR3 protein is CSARGDYEQYF.

V and J are TRBV7-2 and TRBJ2-3; TCRdb returns TRBD1, unconfirmable since there is no DNA. The germline gives CDR1 SGHTA, CDR2 FQGNSA. The CDR3 loop spans 17 amino acids. CDR3 in amino acids: CASSLEYRPTGTDTQYF.